The 29 T cell receptor beta chains reported below all come from one sample, sequenced in a study of OX40 agonist ivuxolimab in advanced cancers. Clones were read by immunoSEQ multiplex PCR, and TCRdb kept only the in-frame ones, dropping some. The data show tens of thousands of clones, less than 90% seen once. The sample here was CD4+ or CD8+ T cells sorted from blood, taken in a trial of the OX40 agonist ivuxolimab. The receptor set was obtained from an adult with an advanced solid tumor such as melanoma, head and neck, liver or kidney cancer.

V is TRBV9 and J is TRBJ2-1; 9 positions match TRBD1. CDR3 length equals 15 residues. The germline V gene has CDR1 SGDLS and CDR2 YYNGEE. V shed 0 bases and J 7 bases; nucleotides not matched to a gene: 5. The CDR3 loop reads CASSVETGGGNEQFF. The CDR3, as DNA: TGTGCCAGCAGCGTAGAAACAGGGGGCGGGAATGAGCAGTTCTTC.

The CDR3 DNA is TGTGCCAGTAGTCCCTCCTACTGGGAGAGAGATAATTCACCCCTCCACTTT. Amino acids: CASSPSYWERDNSPLHF. V gene TRBV19 combines with J gene TRBJ1-6; D is uncertain. Germline CDR1 and CDR2: LNHDA and SQIVND (reference sequence). V was trimmed by 5 bases and J by 5 bases, leaving 19 bases between them. The CDR3 loop spans 17 amino acids.

The J gene is TRBJ1-3, the V gene TRBV5-1; D is uncertain. CDR1 is SGHRS and CDR2 is YFSETQ in the germline V gene. V was trimmed by 0 bases and J by 3 bases, leaving 7 bases between them. This CDR3 is built from 14 residues. DNA of the CDR3: TGCGCCAGCAGCTTGGGTGGCCATGGAAACACCATATATTTT. As protein: CASSLGGHGNTIYF. Together with reference TRBV5-1 and TRBJ1-3, the CDR3 gives the full variable domain: KAGVTQTPRYLIKTRGQQVTLSCSPISGHRSVSWYQQTPGQGLQFLFEYFSETQRNKGNFPGRFSGRQFSNSRSEMNVSTLELGDSALYLCASSLGGHGNTIYFGEGSWLTVV.

In DNA, the CDR3 is TGTGCCAGCAGCGCGGGACAGGGTTACAATGAGCAGTTCTTC. Protein product: CASSAGQGYNEQFF. The chain uses TRBV6-4 and TRBJ2-1; 9 bases fit TRBD1. Losses at the gene ends were 6 bases for V and 4 bases for J; bases not matched to a gene: 4. CDR1 and CDR2 from the germline V gene are MRHNA and SNTAGT. This CDR3 has 14 amino acids.

The CDR3 DNA sequence: TGTGCCAGCAGTTATTCGTGGAACTGGGTCGGGGAGCTGTTTTTT. Residues: CASSYSWNWVGELFF. The chain has TRBV6-9 and TRBJ2-2; D gene unclear. Germline values: CDR1 MNHGY, CDR2 SVAAGI. The germline V and J ends were trimmed by 0 bases and 7 bases, with 12 bases remaining between them. This CDR3 region has 15 residues.

This sequence joins TRBV19 and TRBJ1-2; D possibly corresponds to TRBD1 (5 bases). The germline CDR1 and CDR2 sequences are LNHDA and SQIVND (reference sequence). V lost 9 bases and J 0 bases, leaving 14 bases between the germline ends. The CDR3 has 14 residues. For the CDR3, the DNA is TGTGCCAGCAGGGCAGGGCCAGCTAACTATGGCTACACCTTC. Translation gives CASRAGPANYGYTF.

This chain links TRBV19 with TRBJ2-1; D gene uncertain. V was cut by 3 bases and J by 10 bases, with 22 bases left in between. Per germline, CDR1 LNHDA and CDR2 SQIVND (reference sequence). The CDR3 has 16 residues. The DNA of the CDR3 is TGTGCCAGTAGTATGGGTTTCCGAGACCATCTTGGGGAGCAGTTCTTC. This encodes CASSMGFRDHLGEQFF.

The V gene is TRBV5-8, the J gene TRBJ2-1; 9 nucleotides match TRBD1. V lost 3 bases, J lost 3 bases, and 4 bases stayed unmatched. The CDR3 is made up of 15 amino acids. Germline loops: CDR1 SGHTS, CDR2 YDEGEE. The CDR3 spells CASSSYRGLYNEQFF. The CDR3 coding sequence is TGTGCCAGCAGCTCGTACAGGGGGCTCTACAATGAGCAGTTCTTC.

The chain joins TRBV5-4 to TRBJ2-7; TRBD1 aligns across 7 bases. CDR1 and CDR2 from the germline V gene are SGHNT and YYREEE (reference sequence). The junction had 11 bases not matched to a gene; V was cut back by 5 bases and J by 3 bases. The CDR3 spans 15 residues. CDR3 residues: CASSPGTAKFYEQYF. Here the CDR3 DNA reads TGTGCCAGCAGTCCTGGGACAGCCAAATTCTACGAGCAGTACTTC. Full variable domain (outside the CDR3, taken from reference TRBV5-4 and TRBJ2-7): ETGVTQSPTHLIKTRGQQVTLRCSSQSGHNTVSWYQQALGQGPQFIFQYYREEENGRGNFPPRFSGLQFPNYSSELNVNALELDDSALYLCASSPGTAKFYEQYFGPGTRLTVT.

The chain is built from TRBV5-1 and TRBJ2-1; TRBD2 matches at 7 bases. The CDR3 has 13 residues. Germline CDR1 is SGHRS and CDR2 is YFSETQ. The ends lost 1 base at V and 5 bases at J; junction bases unmatched: 0. CDR3 amino acids: CASSLRGDNEQFF. CDR3 nucleotide sequence: TGCGCCAGCAGCTTGCGGGGGGACAATGAGCAGTTCTTC.

This clone was recorded a few times. The genes are TRBV19 and TRBJ2-5; D is undetermined. Trimming took off 5 bases at V and 5 bases at J, with 15 bases between the two ends. The length of the CDR3 is 14 residues. Germline V lookup: CDR1 LNHDA, CDR2 SQIVND (reference sequence). CDR3 protein: CASSPRTSGETQYF. CDR3 DNA: TGTGCCAGTAGTCCCCGGACCTCCGGGGAGACCCAGTACTTC.

The chain couples TRBV7-2 to TRBJ2-3, with 7 bases identical to TRBD1. The V gene's germline CDR1 is SGHTA and CDR2 FQGNSA. This CDR3 spans 14 amino acids. The V segment lost 3 bases and the J segment 4 bases; nucleotides outside the gene matches: 4. CDR3 DNA sequence: TGTGCCAGCAGCTTCGGACAGGTGCCAGATACGCAGTATTTT. Translating it yields CASSFGQVPDTQYF.

This chain connects TRBV6-5 to TRBJ2-5; D tentatively reads TRBD1 or TRBD2 (7 bases each). The CDR3 loop spans 15 amino acids. Trimming took 2 bases from V and 1 from J, leaving 11 bases between them. Per germline, CDR1 MNHEY and CDR2 SVGAGI. The CDR3 bases are TGTGCCAGCAGTTACCAGGGGGGGGGCCAAGAGACCCAGTACTTC. Its translation is CASSYQGGGQETQYF.

The CDR3 loop is CASSLDGAWDRSYEQYF. The CDR3 nucleotides read TGTGCCAGCAGCTTAGATGGGGCGTGGGACCGCTCCTACGAGCAGTACTTC. V and J are TRBV7-2 and TRBJ2-7; D might be TRBD1 or TRBD2, each matching 5 bases. CDR1 is SGHTA and CDR2 is FQGNSA in the germline V gene. Trimming left V 1 base short and J 0 bases short, with 16 bases between. The CDR3 has 17 amino acids.

V and J are TRBV5-6 and TRBJ2-7; D uncertain. Germline V lookup: CDR1 SGHDT, CDR2 YYEEEE. The CDR3 runs to 12 residues. V shed 2 bases and J shed 7 bases, with 10 bases lying between them. CDR3 in DNA: TGTGCCAGCAGCTTCCCTTTAGGGGAGCAGTACTTC. This sequence encodes CASSFPLGEQYF.

This chain connects TRBV7-3 to TRBJ2-3, with D perhaps TRBD1 or TRBD2 (6 bases each). Germline assignment: CDR1 SGHTA and CDR2 FQGTGA. V shed 5 bases and J shed 7 bases, with 22 bases lying between them. The CDR3 runs to 16 residues. CDR3 bases: TGTGCCAGCAGCCCCTTAGGGGGGTCCCGGGGGAATACGCAGTATTTT. This gives the protein CASSPLGGSRGNTQYF. Filled out from reference TRBV7-3 and TRBJ2-3, the complete variable domain reads GAGVSQTPSNKVTEKGKYVELRCDPISGHTALYWYRQSLGQGPEFLIYFQGTGAADDSGLPNDRFFAVRPEGSVSTLKIQRTERGDSAVYLCASSPLGGSRGNTQYFGPGTRLTVL.

The chain couples TRBV9 to TRBJ2-3; 9 bases agree with TRBD2. V gave up 4 bases and J gave up 5 bases; unmatched junction bases: 8. The CDR3 contains 15 residues. Germline lookup yields CDR1 SGDLS and CDR2 YYNGEE. The CDR3 bases are TGTGCCAGCAGCTCGGGACTAGCTCTGGTAGATACGCAGTATTTT. This gives the protein CASSSGLALVDTQYF.

This chain connects TRBV19 to TRBJ2-1; either TRBD1 or TRBD2 may supply D (5 bases each). Germline CDR1 and CDR2: LNHDA and SQIVND (reference sequence). The germline V and J ends were trimmed by 4 bases and 7 bases, with 20 bases remaining between them. The CDR3 is 16 amino acids. The CDR3 bases are TGTGCCAGTAGTACCCGGGACCGAGCGATCCGGAATGAGCAGTTCTTC. This codes for CASSTRDRAIRNEQFF.

The rearrangement uses TRBV11-3 and TRBJ1-3; TRBD1 aligns across 7 bases. Germline V lookup: CDR1 SGHNT, CDR2 YENEEA. The J segment lost 5 bases and the V segment lost 5 bases, leaving 6 bases of the junction unmatched. The CDR3 runs 14 residues. Here the CDR3 DNA reads TGTGCCAGCAGCCCCGGGACAGCGCGAAACACCATATATTTT. Translation: CASSPGTARNTIYF.

The chain is built from TRBV7-8 and TRBJ2-3; 11 positions agree with TRBD2. This CDR3 is 18 amino acids long. J gave up 0 bases and V 1 base, and 6 bases lay outside the gene matches. Germline CDR1 and CDR2: SGHVS and FQNEAQ. CDR3 protein: CASSLGVTSGTSTDTQYF. DNA for the CDR3: TGTGCCAGCAGCTTAGGGGTGACTAGCGGGACTAGCACAGATACGCAGTATTTT.

V gene TRBV7-2 combines with J gene TRBJ2-5; D is undetermined. CDR1 is SGHTA, CDR2 FQGNSA, per germline. Trimming removed 1 base at V and 4 bases at J, with 7 bases between. The CDR3 is made up of 13 amino acids. The CDR3 nucleotides read TGTGCCAGCAGCTTAGTGGGCCTAGAGACCCAGTACTTC. This translates into CASSLVGLETQYF.

V gene TRBV28 combines with J gene TRBJ1-3, with D possibly TRBD1 on 6 matching bases. Germline V CDR1 and CDR2: MDHEN, SYDVKM. The V end lost 5 bases, the J end lost 7 bases, and 18 bases lay between the germline ends. The CDR3 loop spans 15 amino acids. The CDR3 DNA reads as TGTGCCAGCAGTCCGATCTACAGGGATTTTAACACCATATATTTT. It encodes CASSPIYRDFNTIYF.

V gene TRBV9 combines with J gene TRBJ2-3, with D perhaps TRBD1 (6 bases). The CDR3 runs to 15 residues. Germline lookup yields CDR1 SGDLS and CDR2 YYNGEE. Trimming stripped 2 bases from V and 0 bases from J, with 10 bases between. Written as DNA, the CDR3 is TGTGCCAGCAGCGTTGGGGGCGGTAGCACAGATACGCAGTATTTT. Amino acids: CASSVGGGSTDTQYF.

This rearrangement joins TRBV5-4 to TRBJ2-3; a weak D match, TRBD2 (5 bases). The CDR3 runs to 14 residues. Trimming stripped 4 bases from V and 6 bases from J, with 15 bases between. CDR1 is SGHNT, CDR2 YYREEE, per germline (reference sequence). The chain's CDR3 is CASSREWVSDTQYF. In nucleotides, the CDR3 is TGTGCCAGCAGCCGGGAATGGGTATCGGATACGCAGTATTTT.

The chain couples TRBV28 to TRBJ1-4; D is undetermined. The CDR3 sequence is 13 residues long. From germline, CDR1 is MDHEN and CDR2 SYDVKM. The V and J ends lost 8 bases and 6 bases respectively, with 13 bases between them. CDR3 DNA sequence: TGTGCCAGCGGTCAGCTCTACCATGAAAAACTGTTTTTT. Its protein is CASGQLYHEKLFF.

The V and J genes are TRBV28 and TRBJ1-1; D gene uncertain. Looked up from germline, CDR1 is MDHEN and CDR2 is SYDVKM. Trimming cost V 2 bases and J 4 bases, with 11 bases left between them. The CDR3 is 14 residues long. CDR3 nucleotides: TGTGCCAGCAGTTTACGCAGACGGGCCACTGAAGCTTTCTTT. Protein: CASSLRRRATEAFF.

J is TRBJ2-4 and V is TRBV4-3; no clear D gene. CDR1 and CDR2 from the germline V gene are LGHNA and YSLEER. The CDR3 length is 15 residues. Trimming took 0 bases from V and 1 from J, leaving 7 bases between them. The CDR3 DNA follows: TGCGCCAGCAGCCAAGAAGGGCGGGCCAAAAACATTCAGTACTTC. It yields the protein CASSQEGRAKNIQYF.

The chain links TRBV18 to TRBJ1-1; the match to TRBD1 covers 11 bases. With 3 bases clipped from V and 3 bases from J, the junction kept 6 bases outside the gene matches. CDR1 and CDR2 from the germline V gene are KGHSH and LQKENI. The CDR3 extends over 16 amino acids. The CDR3 nucleotides are TGTGCCAGCTCACCCCTTGGGACAGGGGGGGACACTGAAGCTTTCTTT. Its translation: CASSPLGTGGDTEAFF.

The chain has TRBV19 and TRBJ1-1, with a possible D match to TRBD1 (5 bases). The germline gives CDR1 LNHDA, CDR2 SQIVND (reference sequence). Trimming cost V 7 bases and J 6 bases, with 12 bases left between them. This CDR3 is 12 amino acids long. CDR3 residues: CASTRWGAEAFF. In DNA form, the CDR3 reads TGTGCCAGTACCCGATGGGGGGCTGAAGCTTTCTTT.